The 6 T cell receptor beta chains below were found in one sample sequenced in a study of control samples from healthy donors and cancer patients. The protocol was immunoSEQ multiplex PCR, while the TCRdb copy is restricted to in-frame clones and leaves out a portion. The data contain 74,000 or so clones, around 91% of them seen just once; the ten biggest clones take up more than 5.5%. The sample taken for sequencing was blood. These TCRs come from a man aged 45 to 65 in good health.

In nucleotides, the CDR3 is TGTGCCAGCAGCCGGGGACAGGGGAGGGGTGAGCAGTTCTTC. As protein: CASSRGQGRGEQFF. The chain combines TRBV3-1 (or the pseudogene TRBV3-2) with TRBJ2-1; 10 bases line up with TRBD1. Germline CDR1 LGHDT, CDR2 YNNKEL (reference sequence). This CDR3 contains 14 residues. V was clipped by 4 bases and J by 9 bases; unmatched bases: 6.

The chain employs TRBV4-3 and TRBJ2-7; maybe TRBD1 (5 bases). CDR1 is LGHNA and CDR2 is YSLEER in the germline V gene. The CDR3 has 15 amino acids. Trimming took off 0 bases at V and 0 bases at J, with 9 bases between the two ends. The CDR3 DNA reads as TGCGCCAGCAGCCAAGACACAGGTACCTCCTACGAGCAGTACTTC. Its protein is CASSQDTGTSYEQYF.

This clone was detected only once. J is TRBJ2-2 and V is TRBV27; 9 bases align to TRBD1. CDR1 MNHEY and CDR2 SMNVEV come from the germline V gene (reference sequence). The CDR3 is made up of 19 amino acids. J was trimmed by 0 bases and V by 4 bases; bases with no gene match: 12. The CDR3 sequence: CASSSSGTGWTANTGELFF. The CDR3 DNA reads TGTGCCAGCAGTTCGTCCGGGACAGGGTGGACGGCGAACACCGGGGAGCTGTTTTTT.

The rearrangement uses TRBV12-3 or TRBV12-4 and TRBJ1-5; weak D call: TRBD1 (5 bases). The CDR3 sequence is 13 residues long. The ends were cut back, 7 bases at V and 2 bases at J, with 9 bases in the middle. The chain's CDR3 is CASTRGGNQPQHF. In nucleotides, the CDR3 is TGTGCCAGCACCCGGGGGGGCAATCAGCCCCAGCATTTT.

The V call is TRBV7-3, the J call TRBJ2-3; 10 positions match TRBD1. This CDR3 comprises 16 residues. With V trimmed by 5 bases and J by 4 bases, 9 bases remained unmatched. Germline CDR1 and CDR2: SGHTA and FQGTGA. The CDR3 is CASSRTRDRGADTQYF. DNA of the CDR3: TGTGCCAGCAGCCGCACCCGGGACAGGGGTGCAGATACGCAGTATTTT. The full variable domain, with the rest looked up from reference TRBV7-3 and TRBJ2-3, is GAGVSQTPSNKVTEKGKYVELRCDPISGHTALYWYRQSLGQGPEFLIYFQGTGAADDSGLPNDRFFAVRPEGSVSTLKIQRTERGDSAVYLCASSRTRDRGADTQYFGPGTRLTVL.

The V and J genes are TRBV5-4 and TRBJ2-3, with 8 bases lining up with TRBD2. Germline V gene data show CDR1 as SGHNT and CDR2 as YYREEE (reference sequence). The CDR3 is made up of 16 amino acids. The J segment lost 0 bases and the V segment lost 2 bases, leaving 5 bases of the junction unmatched. CDR3 DNA sequence: TGTGCCAGCAGCTTTGGCGGGGGGATTAGCACAGATACGCAGTATTTT. It codes for CASSFGGGISTDTQYF.